The entry that follows covers one T cell receptor beta chain sequence. Its cognate antigen is unknown. This record belongs to a study of T cells in localized non-small cell lung cancer. General study results and limits: Of the tissues analyzed, uninvolved adjacent lung showed maximal T cell clonality, greater than tumor. Among the top 100 tumor clones, a median about 58 appeared in adjacent lung.

Profiling relied on immunoSEQ multiplex PCR, and the TCRdb table lists in-frame clones only, not all of them. Here the sample spans 40,000 or so clones, 86% being singletons. This receptor was taken from a man aged 35-75 years with stage I lung adenocarcinoma. The source was peripheral blood, collected before any cancer treatment.

CDR3 sequence: CASSESPGQNYGYTF. The CDR3 DNA follows: TGCGCCAGCAGCGAATCGCCGGGACAGAACTATGGCTACACCTTC. This chain connects TRBV5-1 to TRBJ1-2, with 7 bases matching TRBD1. This CDR3 region has 15 residues. Losses at the gene ends were 4 bases for V and 2 bases for J; bases not matched to a gene: 8. Per the germline V gene, CDR1 is SGHRS and CDR2 is YFSETQ.